The 30 T cell receptor beta chains given below trace back to one sample, sequenced in a study of T cell changes during pregnancy in multiple sclerosis. Measured with immunoSEQ multiplex PCR; TCRdb has only the in-frame clones, and not every one. This sample carries 67,000 or so clones, roughly 92% of them seen once, and the ten largest clones take approximately 3%. Sample: CD8+ T cells from peripheral blood mononuclear cells, taken in the third trimester of pregnancy. These receptors were obtained from a female donor in good health, enrolled as a control in a pregnancy study.

DNA of the CDR3: TGTGCCAGCAGCCCATACGGTGAGGAGCTGTTTTTT. As protein: CASSPYGEELFF. The rearrangement joins TRBV7-9 to TRBJ2-2, with D unclear. The germline V and J ends were trimmed by 5 bases and 10 bases, with 11 bases remaining between them. The CDR3 length is 12 residues. Germline V CDR1 and CDR2: SEHNR, FQNEAQ (reference sequence).

V and J are TRBV5-6 and TRBJ2-6; tentatively, D is TRBD2 (6 bases). Germline V gene data show CDR1 as SGHDT and CDR2 as YYEEEE. This CDR3 region has 18 residues. The germline V and J ends were trimmed by 4 bases and 1 base, with 18 bases remaining between them. The chain's CDR3 is CASSPLEGLQSGANVLTF. CDR3 bases: TGTGCCAGCAGCCCTCTGGAGGGGCTCCAATCTGGGGCCAACGTCCTGACTTTC.

This rearrangement joins TRBV14 to TRBJ2-1, with TRBD2 matching 7 bases. Germline V gene lookup returns CDR1 SGHDN and CDR2 FVKESK. The trim removed 2 bases at V and 7 bases at J, leaving 5 bases unmatched. The CDR3 runs to 14 residues. CDR3 DNA sequence: TGTGCCAGCAGCCAATTCGCGGGGGATAATGAGCAGTTCTTC. Protein sequence: CASSQFAGDNEQFF.

The rearrangement links TRBV5-6 to TRBJ2-7, with a weak D call TRBD2 (6 bases). The CDR3 covers 16 residues. CDR1 is SGHDT, CDR2 YYEEEE, per germline. The V end was cut by 4 bases, the J end by 3 bases, with 20 bases between. CDR3 amino acids: CASSPPGSWRGYEQYF. CDR3 nucleotides: TGTGCCAGCAGCCCCCCGGGGAGCTGGAGGGGCTACGAGCAGTACTTC.

In its sample, this clone was seen once. The chain combines TRBV9 with TRBJ2-5; D is possibly TRBD1 (6 bases). Germline V gene sequence: CDR1 SGDLS, CDR2 YYNGEE. Trimming cost V 0 bases and J 1 base, with 10 bases left between them. CDR3 size: 15 residues. The CDR3 coding sequence is TGTGCCAGCAGCGTAGCCCAGGGGTTCCAAGAGACCCAGTACTTC. Translating gives CASSVAQGFQETQYF.

This clone was seen once. The chain combines TRBV4-1 with TRBJ1-1; D is ambiguous. Deletions cut 0 bases from V and 1 base from J, with 6 bases between. CDR1 MGHRA and CDR2 YSYEKL come from the germline V gene. The CDR3 covers 14 residues. CDR3 DNA sequence: TGCGCCAGCAGCCAAGAAAACAGGAACACTGAAGCTTTCTTT. Residues: CASSQENRNTEAFF.

The chain couples TRBV7-2 to TRBJ2-3; 10 bases are a match to TRBD2. CDR1 is SGHTA and CDR2 is FQGNSA in the germline V gene. CDR3 size: 18 residues. The V gene end was trimmed by 1 base and the J gene end by 4 bases; junction bases not matched to a gene: 11. The CDR3 nucleotides read TGTGCCAGCAGCTTAGTAGCGGGGGGCCCGAAACCACCAGATACGCAGTATTTT. Its translation: CASSLVAGGPKPPDTQYF.

The rearrangement joins TRBV5-6 to TRBJ1-1, with TRBD1 matching over 7 bases. The germline gives CDR1 SGHDT, CDR2 YYEEEE. Losses at the gene ends were 0 bases for V and 5 bases for J; bases not matched to a gene: 7. CDR3 length: 15 amino acids. In nucleotides, the CDR3 is TGTGCCAGCAGCTTGGCCATAGCAGGGGGGACTGAAGCTTTCTTT. As protein: CASSLAIAGGTEAFF.

This clone is a singleton in its sample. This rearrangement joins TRBV6-5 to TRBJ1-1; perhaps TRBD1 as D (5 bases). The CDR3 loop spans 12 amino acids. Germline CDR1 and CDR2: MNHEY and SVGAGI. Between the trimmed V and J ends, which lost 7 bases and 4 bases, there was a span of 10 bases. The CDR3 spells CASNGGGTEAFF. The CDR3 region has the DNA TGTGCCAGCAATGGGGGGGGCACTGAAGCTTTCTTT.

This sequence joins TRBV5-1 and TRBJ2-7, with a possible D match to TRBD1 (6 bases). Trimming stripped 3 bases from V and 2 bases from J, with 12 bases between. This CDR3 spans 14 amino acids. CDR1 and CDR2 (germline): SGHRS, YFSETQ. CDR3 nucleotides: TGCGCCAGCAGCTCCTCGACAGGAGCCTACGAGCAGTACTTC. Translated: CASSSSTGAYEQYF.

The chain has TRBV30 and TRBJ2-3; weak D call: TRBD2 (7 bases). There are 16 residues in the CDR3. The V end was cut by 2 bases, the J end by 1 base, with 16 bases between. Germline V gives CDR1 GTSNPN, CDR2 SVGIG (reference sequence). The CDR3 sequence is CAWSYWGGAGTDTQYF. Written as DNA, the CDR3 is TGTGCCTGGAGTTATTGGGGGGGCGCTGGCACAGATACGCAGTATTTT.

V usage is TRBV27 and J usage is TRBJ1-3; D may be TRBD1 (5 bases). Trimming removed 4 bases from V and 0 bases from J, with 7 bases in between. This CDR3 comprises 14 residues. Germline CDR1 reads MNHEY; CDR2 reads SMNVEV (reference sequence). The CDR3 DNA reads TGTGCCAGCAGTTCCACAGGCTCTGGAAACACCATATATTTT. It encodes CASSSTGSGNTIYF.

This sequence joins TRBV25-1 and TRBJ1-1; D is perhaps TRBD1 (5 bases). V gave up 3 bases and J gave up 6 bases, with 11 bases separating them. The CDR3 totals 13 residues. The germline V gene encodes CDR1 MGHDK and CDR2 SYGVNS. CDR3 sequence reads: CASSDGAGSEAFF. CDR3 nucleotides: TGTGCCAGCAGTGATGGGGCAGGGTCTGAAGCTTTCTTT.

The chain has TRBV15 and TRBJ1-2, with 7 bases matching TRBD1. Germline V gene lookup returns CDR1 LNHNV and CDR2 YYDKDF (reference sequence). The CDR3 has 14 residues. V was pared by 4 bases and J by 3 bases, with 5 bases of the junction left unmatched. This CDR3 is CATSTRQGDYGYTF. The CDR3 DNA follows: TGTGCCACCAGCACCAGACAGGGTGACTATGGCTACACCTTC.

In this sample, this clone turned up once. The chain carries TRBV19 and TRBJ2-7; possible D gene TRBD1, 6 bases. V was clipped by 3 bases and J by 5 bases, with 14 bases between them. CDR3 length: 14 amino acids. The germline V gene has CDR1 LNHDA and CDR2 SQIVND (reference sequence). In DNA, the CDR3 is TGTGCCAGTAGTATGAGCAGGGGAGAAGACGAGCAGTACTTC. This translates into CASSMSRGEDEQYF.

The chain carries TRBV9 and TRBJ1-2, with a tentative D call TRBD1 (6 bases). The CDR3 runs to 17 residues. Trimming took off 3 bases at V and 2 bases at J, with 20 bases between the two ends. The V gene's germline CDR1 is SGDLS and CDR2 YYNGEE. Here the CDR3 reads CASSAQLDQGPNYGYTF. The CDR3 DNA follows: TGTGCCAGCAGCGCCCAATTAGATCAGGGGCCGAACTATGGCTACACCTTC.

The V call is TRBV19, the J call TRBJ2-3; 8 bases are a match to TRBD2. V trimming: 5 bases; J trimming: 4 bases; junction bases outside the gene matches: 8. CDR1 LNHDA and CDR2 SQIVND come from the germline V gene (reference sequence). The CDR3 has 15 residues. The CDR3 DNA reads as TGTGCCAGTAGTGACCGGGGGGGCCTTCCAGATACGCAGTATTTT. The encoded protein is CASSDRGGLPDTQYF.

The genes are TRBV10-3 and TRBJ2-3; D possibly corresponds to TRBD1 (7 bases). Deletions cut 5 bases from V and 3 bases from J, with 15 bases between. CDR1 is ENHRY, CDR2 SYGVKD, per germline. The CDR3 length is 15 residues. In nucleotides, the CDR3 is TGTGCCATCAGTCCAGACAGGGAGGTGACAGATACGCAGTATTTT. Protein: CAISPDREVTDTQYF.

The gene calls are TRBV7-9 and TRBJ2-7, with D possibly matching TRBD1 (6 bases). The germline CDR1 and CDR2 sequences are SEHNR and FQNEAQ (reference sequence). Trimming removed 4 bases at V and 0 bases at J, with 13 bases between. This CDR3 comprises 15 residues. The CDR3 DNA reads TGTGCCAGCAGCTCAGTGGGACAACTCTCCTACGAGCAGTACTTC. Protein sequence: CASSSVGQLSYEQYF. Full variable domain (rest looked up from reference TRBV7-9 and TRBJ2-7): DTGVSQNPRHKITKRGQNVTFRCDPISEHNRLYWYRQTLGQGPEFLTYFQNEAQLEKSRLLSDRFSAERPKGSFSTLEIQRTEQGDSAMYLCASSSVGQLSYEQYFGPGTRLTVT.

The chain joins TRBV29-1 to TRBJ2-3; maybe TRBD2 (6 bases). The V and J ends lost 1 base and 1 base respectively, with 12 bases between them. The CDR3 sequence is 15 residues long. Per the germline V gene, CDR1 is SQVTM and CDR2 is ANQGSEA. The CDR3, as DNA: TGCAGCGTTGAAGTGGGGGGATACGGCACAGATACGCAGTATTTT. Encoded protein: CSVEVGGYGTDTQYF.

This rearrangement joins TRBV19 to TRBJ1-6, with 7 bases fitting TRBD1. Germline CDR1 and CDR2: LNHDA and SQIVND (reference sequence). V dropped 6 bases and J dropped 8; count of bases not matched to a gene: 10. The CDR3 extends over 15 amino acids. The CDR3 DNA follows: TGTGCCAGTAGCCGCTTTGACAGGGAAGATTCACCCCTCCACTTT. This encodes CASSRFDREDSPLHF.

V is TRBV9 and J is TRBJ1-4; 7 bases map to TRBD1. There are 17 residues in the CDR3. Germline values: CDR1 SGDLS, CDR2 YYNGEE. Trimming removed 0 bases from V and 4 bases from J; junction bases left unmatched: 9. The CDR3 sequence is CASSVEAGGGSNEKLFF. In nucleotides, the CDR3 is TGTGCCAGCAGCGTAGAGGCAGGGGGTGGAAGTAATGAAAAACTGTTTTTT.

The V and J genes are TRBV4-2 and TRBJ1-2, with no clear D. The V and J ends lost 0 bases and 2 bases respectively, with 16 bases between them. The CDR3 runs to 17 residues. Germline CDR1 reads LGHNA; CDR2 reads YNFKEQ. The CDR3 DNA is TGTGCCAGCAGCCAAGATCGCGTAGCACGGGGAAACTATGGCTACACCTTC. Residues: CASSQDRVARGNYGYTF.

This clone came up once. This sequence joins TRBV6-4 and TRBJ2-1, with TRBD2 identical over 9 bases. Germline CDR1 MRHNA, CDR2 SNTAGT. This CDR3 has 15 residues. The ends lost 5 bases at V and 1 base at J; junction bases unmatched: 3. This chain's CDR3 is CASSLSGGSYNEQFF. The CDR3 nucleotides read TGTGCCAGCAGTCTGAGCGGGGGGTCCTACAATGAGCAGTTCTTC.

V usage is TRBV2 and J usage is TRBJ2-3, with TRBD2 identical over 7 bases. The CDR3 spans 15 residues. Germline CDR1 SNHLY, CDR2 FYNNEI. After removal of 4 bases from V and 0 bases from J, the junction contained 4 bases not matched to a gene. CDR3 protein: CASSGRGISTDTQYF. The DNA of the CDR3 is TGTGCCAGCAGTGGGCGGGGGATAAGCACAGATACGCAGTATTTT. Drawing the rest from reference TRBV2 and TRBJ2-3, the complete variable domain is EPEVTQTPSHQVTQMGQEVILRCVPISNHLYFYWYRQILGQKVEFLVSFYNNEISEKSEIFDDQFSVERPDGSNFTLKIRSTKLEDSAMYFCASSGRGISTDTQYFGPGTRLTVL.

This clone was detected once. The CDR3 nucleotides are TGTGCCAGCAGCCTTGGACAGGAAGGCAGCAATCAGCCCCAGCATTTT. As protein: CASSLGQEGSNQPQHF. The rearrangement links TRBV27 to TRBJ1-5; 7 bases are a match to TRBD1. Germline values: CDR1 MNHEY, CDR2 SMNVEV (reference sequence). Trimming at V came to 6 bases and at J to 1 base, leaving 9 bases not matched to a gene. CDR3 size: 16 residues.

This clone was seen a single time. The V gene is TRBV27, the J gene TRBJ2-1, with D unresolved. In germline, CDR1 is MNHEY, CDR2 SMNVEV (reference sequence). The ends were cut back, 2 bases at V and 5 bases at J, with 7 bases in the middle. CDR3 length: 13 residues. CDR3 DNA sequence: TGTGCCAGCAGTTTAAGAGGAAACAATGAGCAGTTCTTC. As protein: CASSLRGNNEQFF.

The V gene is TRBV6-5, the J gene TRBJ1-1; TRBD1 matches 10 bases. This CDR3 comprises 13 residues. V was pared by 6 bases and J by 7 bases, with 5 bases of the junction left unmatched. CDR1 MNHEY and CDR2 SVGAGI come from the germline V gene. In nucleotides, the CDR3 is TGTGCCAGCAGAATCCGGGACAGGGGTGAAGCTTTCTTT. Protein product: CASRIRDRGEAFF.

This clone was picked up one time. The chain carries TRBV7-9 and TRBJ2-7; D remains unclear. This CDR3 is 12 amino acids long. The V gene lost 1 base and the J gene lost 4 bases, with 5 bases spanning the gap. Germline CDR1 SEHNR, CDR2 FQNEAQ (reference sequence). This CDR3 is CASSLGSYEQYF. DNA for the CDR3: TGTGCCAGCAGCTTAGGGAGTTACGAGCAGTACTTC.

CDR3 sequence: CASRPSTGGEQFF. Here the CDR3 DNA reads TGTGCCAGCAGACCTTCTACAGGGGGCGAGCAGTTCTTC. The chain is built from TRBV2 and TRBJ2-1; TRBD1 agrees at 9 bases. Per the germline V gene, CDR1 is SNHLY and CDR2 is FYNNEI. V was clipped by 6 bases and J by 10 bases; unmatched bases: 7. The CDR3 consists of 13 residues. Full variable domain (missing parts from reference TRBV2 and TRBJ2-1): EPEVTQTPSHQVTQMGQEVILRCVPISNHLYFYWYRQILGQKVEFLVSFYNNEISEKSEIFDDQFSVERPDGSNFTLKIRSTKLEDSAMYFCASRPSTGGEQFFGPGTRLTVL.